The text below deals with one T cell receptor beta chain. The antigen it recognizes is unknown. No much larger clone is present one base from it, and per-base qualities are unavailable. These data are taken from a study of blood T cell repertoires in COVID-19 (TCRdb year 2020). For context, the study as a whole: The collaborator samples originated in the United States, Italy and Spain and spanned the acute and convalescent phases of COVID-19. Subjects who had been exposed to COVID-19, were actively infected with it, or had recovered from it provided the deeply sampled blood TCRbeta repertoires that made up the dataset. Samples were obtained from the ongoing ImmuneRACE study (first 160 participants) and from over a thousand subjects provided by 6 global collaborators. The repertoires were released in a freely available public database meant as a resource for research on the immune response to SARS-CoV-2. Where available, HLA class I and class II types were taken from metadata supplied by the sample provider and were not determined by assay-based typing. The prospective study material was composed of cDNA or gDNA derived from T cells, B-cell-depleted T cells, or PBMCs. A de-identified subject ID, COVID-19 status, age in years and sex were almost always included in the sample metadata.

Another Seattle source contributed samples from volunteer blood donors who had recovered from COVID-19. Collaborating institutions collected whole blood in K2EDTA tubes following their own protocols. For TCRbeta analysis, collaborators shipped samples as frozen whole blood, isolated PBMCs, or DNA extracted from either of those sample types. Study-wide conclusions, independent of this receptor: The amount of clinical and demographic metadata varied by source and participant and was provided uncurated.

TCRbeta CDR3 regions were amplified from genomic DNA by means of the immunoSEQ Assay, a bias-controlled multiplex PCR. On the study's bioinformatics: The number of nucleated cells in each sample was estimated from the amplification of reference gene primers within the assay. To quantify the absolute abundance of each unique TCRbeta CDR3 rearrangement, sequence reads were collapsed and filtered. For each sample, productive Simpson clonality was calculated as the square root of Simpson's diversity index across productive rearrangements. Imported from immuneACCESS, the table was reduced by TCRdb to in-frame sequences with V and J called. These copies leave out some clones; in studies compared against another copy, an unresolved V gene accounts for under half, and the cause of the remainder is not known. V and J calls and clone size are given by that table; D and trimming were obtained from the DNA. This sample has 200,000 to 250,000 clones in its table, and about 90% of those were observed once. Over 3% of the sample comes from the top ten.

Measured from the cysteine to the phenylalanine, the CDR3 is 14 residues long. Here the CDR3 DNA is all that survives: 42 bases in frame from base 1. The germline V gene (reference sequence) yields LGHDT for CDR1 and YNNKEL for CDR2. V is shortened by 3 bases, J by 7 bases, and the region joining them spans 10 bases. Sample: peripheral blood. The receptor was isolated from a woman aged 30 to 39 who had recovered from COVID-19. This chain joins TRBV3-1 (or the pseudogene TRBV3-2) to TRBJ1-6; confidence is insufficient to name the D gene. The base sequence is TGTGCCAGCAGCCAGGCACAGACCAATTCACCCCTCCACTTT. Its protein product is CASSQAQTNSPLHF.